This T cell receptor (beta chain) was captured in a study of cytomegalovirus exposure and HLA in healthy donors. The V and J ends lost 7 bases and 3 bases respectively, with 12 bases between them. CDR1 and CDR2 (germline): SNHLY, FYNNEI. The CDR3 sequence is 13 residues long. Primers for the PCR totalled 60 Vbeta and 13 Jbeta. Profiled with immunoSEQ multiplex PCR; TCRdb holds only in-frame clones, not every one. The sample lists just under 70,000 clones, 75% to 90% occurring once. The chain carries TRBV2 and TRBJ1-1, with unresolved D. This receptor was identified in a human donor in good health. The sample taken for sequencing was PBMCs. The CDR3 here is CASIKSRDTEAFF. In DNA, the CDR3 is TGTGCCAGCATTAAAAGCCGGGACACTGAAGCTTTCTTT.